A single sample is the source of the 15 T cell receptor beta chains below, sequenced in a study of synovial regulatory T cells in juvenile arthritis. The data were produced by immunoSEQ multiplex PCR, yet TCRdb's version contains in-frame clones alone and is incomplete. This sample's table has 9,000 to 10,000 clones. Sequencing was done on a sample of Treg cells from blood. As to subset: remaining (HLA-DR-negative) circulating blood Treg cells. These receptors were taken from a donor between 2 and 29 years old with juvenile idiopathic arthritis.

The rearrangement joins TRBV10-3 to TRBJ2-6; TCRdb indicates TRBD1, and absent DNA this call remains unverified. This CDR3 contains 18 residues. Only the protein is available. Germline loops: CDR1 ENHRY, CDR2 SYGVKD. CDR3 amino acids: CAISESQGQTAGANVLTF.

The chain employs TRBV29-1 and TRBJ1-1. Germline lookup yields CDR1 SQVTM and CDR2 ANQGSEA. The CDR3 runs to 13 residues. DNA was not recorded. Here the CDR3 reads CSVRRSLGTEAFF.

The J gene is TRBJ2-6, the V gene TRBV30; the D gene TCRdb calls, TRBD2, cannot be checked with no DNA. The CDR3 sequence is 17 residues long. The nucleotide record is missing. Germline V gene lookup returns CDR1 GTSNPN and CDR2 SVGIG (reference sequence). This CDR3 reads CAWSVRLGGPGANVLTF.

According to its frequency, this clone is medium-sized. The rearrangement uses TRBV4-1 and TRBJ1-3; absent DNA, TCRdb's TRBD1 call cannot be checked. CDR3 length: 17 residues. DNA for this receptor is not on file. Per germline, CDR1 MGHRA and CDR2 YSYEKL. The CDR3 region is CASSSRTGSLSGNTIYF.

The chain recombines TRBV4-1 with TRBJ1-5; the D gene TCRdb calls, TRBD1, cannot be checked with no DNA. The CDR3 extends over 17 amino acids. The protein alone is recorded here. Germline lookup yields CDR1 MGHRA and CDR2 YSYEKL. CDR3 in amino acids: CASSQGVTGNSNQPQHF.

The V and J genes are TRBV2 and TRBJ1-4. The CDR3 extends over 16 amino acids. DNA is not on record. The germline V gene encodes CDR1 SNHLY and CDR2 FYNNEI. Here the CDR3 reads CASSGSAFVANEKLFF. Combining the CDR3 with reference TRBV2 and TRBJ1-4 gives the whole variable domain EPEVTQTPSHQVTQMGQEVILRCVPISNHLYFYWYRQILGQKVEFLVSFYNNEISEKSEIFDDQFSVERPDGSNFTLKIRSTKLEDSAMYFCASSGSAFVANEKLFFGSGTQLSVL.

The chain has TRBV10-2 and TRBJ2-3; TCRdb selects TRBD2, and the lack of DNA leaves this call unchecked. This CDR3 has 13 residues. DNA was not recorded. Germline V lookup: CDR1 WSHSY, CDR2 SAAADI. CDR3 protein: CASGRRSTDTQYF.

V gene TRBV19 combines with J gene TRBJ2-3; with no DNA, the TCRdb D assignment of TRBD1 cannot be verified. The CDR3 runs 14 residues. The DNA is not on file. CDR1 is LNHDA and CDR2 is SQIVND in the germline V gene (reference sequence). CDR3 loop: CASSDRVLTDTQYF.

CDR3 amino acids: CASSLSPGTGRIGELFF. This chain joins TRBV7-3 and TRBJ2-2; TCRdb's D call of TRBD2 is untestable without DNA. Germline V gene sequence: CDR1 SGHTA, CDR2 FQGTGA. CDR3 size: 17 residues. A DNA sequence was not provided.

The chain has TRBV10-3 and TRBJ1-4; the TCRdb D gene call, TRBD1, has no DNA to confirm it. The germline CDR1 and CDR2 sequences are ENHRY and SYGVKD. The CDR3 loop spans 16 amino acids. The DNA is unrecorded. The CDR3: CAISDNGQGAYEKLFF.

CDR3 in amino acids: CASSWNKGSSGNTIYF. The chain has TRBV5-1 and TRBJ1-3. The CDR3 has 16 amino acids. DNA is not recorded here. Germline lookup yields CDR1 SGHRS and CDR2 YFSETQ.

The V call is TRBV7-2, the J call TRBJ1-2; TCRdb's D call, TRBD1, is unchecked because there is no DNA. Germline CDR1 reads SGHTA; CDR2 reads FQGNSA. The CDR3 is made up of 13 amino acids. The record lacks a DNA sequence. CDR3 sequence: CASRPQGVYGYTF.

This clone is deemed medium-sized by its frequency. This rearrangement joins TRBV14 to TRBJ1-4; TCRdb picks TRBD1, but there is no DNA to check that call. This CDR3 contains 14 residues. The record lacks a DNA sequence. From germline, CDR1 is SGHDN and CDR2 FVKESK. This chain's CDR3 is CASSAGQGLGKLFF. The full variable domain, with the rest looked up from reference TRBV14 and TRBJ1-4, is EAGVTQFPSHSVIEKGQTVTLRCDPISGHDNLYWYRRVMGKEIKFLLHFVKESKQDESGMPNNRFLAERTGGTYSTLKVQPAELEDSGVYFCASSAGQGLGKLFFGSGTQLSVL.

V is TRBV9 and J is TRBJ1-3; there is no DNA to check the TCRdb D call of TRBD1. CDR1 and CDR2 (germline): SGDLS, YYNGEE. This CDR3 comprises 18 residues. The protein alone is recorded here. The CDR3: CASSVVGGTGDFGNTIYF.

The chain is built from TRBV9 and TRBJ2-2. The CDR3 contains 14 residues. No DNA appears here. Germline V gene lookup returns CDR1 SGDLS and CDR2 YYNGEE. CDR3: CASSPGPGTGELFF.